One and the same sample provided the 5 T cell receptor beta chains below, sequenced in a study of identical twins. One entry per CDR3 protein, called by TCRdb with MiXCR from the 5' RACE reads. The sample includes 450,000 or so distinct CDR3 sequences, 14% seen only once; the top ten take about 0.52%. These data also featured in a second study, about yellow fever vaccine responses in identical twins.

Sequencing was performed on CD4+ T cells sorted from blood. The receptors were gathered from a woman between 18 and 29 years old in good health.

This clonotype was recorded a few times. The V and J genes are TRBV11-2 and TRBJ2-1, with D possibly matching TRBD2 (6 bases). The CDR3 contains 17 residues. Trimming removed 5 bases at V and 2 bases at J, with 19 bases between. CDR1 SGHAT and CDR2 FQNNGV come from the germline V gene. The CDR3 region has the DNA TGTGCCAGCAGCCCGCTCGCAGCGGGCGCTACCTACAATGAGCAGTTCTTC. It codes for CASSPLAAGATYNEQFF.

The table lists this clonotype with many counts. The chain couples TRBV9 to TRBJ1-3; D may be TRBD1 (5 bases). V was cut by 0 bases and J by 3 bases, with 7 bases left in between. The CDR3 runs 14 residues. Germline CDR1 and CDR2: SGDLS and YYNGEE. CDR3 amino acids: CASSVARGGNTIYF. The DNA for the CDR3 is TGTGCCAGCAGCGTAGCAAGGGGTGGAAACACCATATATTTT.

The gene calls are TRBV7-2 and TRBJ2-2, with 10 bases aligning to TRBD2. Germline loops: CDR1 SGHTA, CDR2 FQGNSA. With 6 bases clipped from V and 6 bases from J, the junction kept 4 bases outside the gene matches. The CDR3 loop spans 14 amino acids. CDR3 residues: CASSPSGGPGELFF. The CDR3 DNA reads TGTGCCAGCAGTCCTAGCGGGGGACCCGGGGAGCTGTTTTTT.

In this sample, this clonotype turned up a few times. V and J are TRBV5-1 and TRBJ1-5; 7 bases align to TRBD1. This CDR3 region has 14 residues. V trimming: 0 bases; J trimming: 6 bases; junction bases outside the gene matches: 3. Germline values: CDR1 SGHRS, CDR2 YFSETQ. CDR3 protein: CASSLGGGGQPQHF. The CDR3 nucleotides are TGCGCCAGCAGCTTGGGAGGGGGCGGTCAGCCCCAGCATTTT.

Only a few counts were recorded for this clonotype. The genes are TRBV29-1 and TRBJ2-3, with D possibly being TRBD2 (5 bases). The CDR3 runs to 14 residues. Looked up from germline, CDR1 is SQVTM and CDR2 is ANQGSEA. The V gene lost 0 bases and the J gene lost 9 bases, with 16 bases spanning the gap. The CDR3 protein is CSVEDYAGRETQYF. The CDR3 nucleotides are TGCAGCGTTGAAGATTATGCGGGTAGGGAAACGCAGTATTTT.